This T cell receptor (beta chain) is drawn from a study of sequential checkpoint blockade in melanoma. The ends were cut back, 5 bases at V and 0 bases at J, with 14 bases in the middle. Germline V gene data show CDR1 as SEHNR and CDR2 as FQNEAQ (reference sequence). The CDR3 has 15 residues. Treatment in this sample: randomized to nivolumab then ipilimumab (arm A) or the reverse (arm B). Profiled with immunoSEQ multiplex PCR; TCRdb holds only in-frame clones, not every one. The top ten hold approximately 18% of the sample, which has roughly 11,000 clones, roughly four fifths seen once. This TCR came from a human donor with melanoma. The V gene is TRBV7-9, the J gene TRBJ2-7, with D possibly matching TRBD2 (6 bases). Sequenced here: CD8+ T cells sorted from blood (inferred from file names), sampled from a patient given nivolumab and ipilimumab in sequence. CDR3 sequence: CASSPWGDASYEQYF. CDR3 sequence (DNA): TGTGCCAGCAGCCCCTGGGGGGACGCCTCCTACGAGCAGTACTTC.